Listed below are T cell receptor beta chains from one sample, sequenced in a study of T cell changes during pregnancy in multiple sclerosis. Assay used: immunoSEQ multiplex PCR; TCRdb lists only in-frame clones, some missing. The profile shows some 16,000 clones, roughly four fifths of them singletons. The source material was CD8+ T cells from peripheral blood mononuclear cells, sampled after pregnancy. These receptors were obtained from a female donor in good health, enrolled as a control in a pregnancy study. Each CDR3 is given with its conserved first and last residue.

TRBV5-5	TRBJ1-2	CASSEGAPFYGYTF
TRBV5-6	TRBJ2-7	CASSLGLAGLYEQYF
TRBV10-2	TRBJ2-3	CASDSGGVGTDTQYF
TRBV6-5	TRBJ1-2	CASSYGTGRHYGYTF
TRBV2	TRBJ1-1	CASSQIQNTEAFF
TRBV6-5	TRBJ2-5	CASRSGTGDQETQYF
TRBV4-3	TRBJ2-5	CASSQERGGQETQYF
TRBV25-1	TRBJ1-1	CASSEGGGLGPEAFF
TRBV11-2	TRBJ1-5	CASSSGQPKDQPQHF
TRBV5-1	TRBJ2-7	CASSLDRGGYSYEQYF
TRBV2	TRBJ2-3	CASTTITGREDTQYF
TRBV19	TRBJ2-7	CASSAGTGSYEQYF
TRBV6-4	TRBJ2-3	CASSTEATDTQYF
TRBV7-9	TRBJ2-5	CASTLSSEPQGTQYF
TRBV5-7	TRBJ2-5	CASSRGTDQETQYF
TRBV18	TRBJ2-7	CASLDFPSYEQYF
TRBV6-1	TRBJ2-2	CATPRARGNTGELFF
TRBV7-9	TRBJ1-1	CASSHPPQAQNTEAFF
TRBV6-1	TRBJ2-5	CASSARGGRGSQETQYF
TRBV6-1	TRBJ1-5	CASGRTPEGSQPQHF
TRBV19	TRBJ1-1	CASSIPAAMRTEAFF
TRBV29-1	TRBJ1-2	CSVTGQFNYGYTF
TRBV27	TRBJ1-1	CASSLSMQTFENTEAFF
TRBV28	TRBJ1-5	CASSPSGHISNQPQHF
TRBV5-6	TRBJ1-1	CASSLVRARNTEAFF
TRBV7-6	TRBJ1-5	CASSLRGGGNQPQHF
TRBV19	TRBJ2-6	CASSIGEGTGANVLTF
TRBV28	TRBJ2-7	CASSLREYEQYF